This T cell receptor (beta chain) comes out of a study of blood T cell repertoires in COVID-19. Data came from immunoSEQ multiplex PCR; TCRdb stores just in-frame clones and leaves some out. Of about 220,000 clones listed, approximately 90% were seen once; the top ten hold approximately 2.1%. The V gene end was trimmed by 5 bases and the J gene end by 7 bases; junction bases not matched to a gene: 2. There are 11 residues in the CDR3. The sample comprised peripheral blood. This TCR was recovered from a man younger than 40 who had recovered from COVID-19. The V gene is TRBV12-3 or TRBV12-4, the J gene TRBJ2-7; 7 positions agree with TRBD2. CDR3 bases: TGTGCCAGCAGTCCGGGAGGAGAGCAGTACTTC. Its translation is CASSPGGEQYF.